The 7 T cell receptor beta chains given below trace back to one sample, sequenced in a study of CXCR3-negative and CXCR3-positive naive CD8 T cells. General observations from the study: Hydrophobicity was higher for TRB CDR3s found in CXCR3-positive naive cells than in CXCR3-negative naive cells.

UMI-labeled TRB cDNA libraries were prepared by 5' RACE. From the 5' RACE reads, TCRdb lists one entry per CDR3 protein and no DNA. In total, the table holds over 150,000 distinct CDR3 sequences. For these TCRs, the target antigens are not known. The sequenced sample consisted of naive CXCR3+ CD8+ T cells from blood. Subset: CD45RO-CCR7+CD27+CD95- naive CD8+ T cells expressing CXCR3 (TNR3+). Receptor source: a human donor in good health. Some clones in this sample may be carry-over from other donors' samples.

The chain uses TRBV7-9 and TRBJ1-1; lacking DNA, the TRBD1 call made by TCRdb goes unchecked. Germline assignment: CDR1 SEHNR and CDR2 FQNEAQ (reference sequence). CDR3 length: 13 amino acids. The CDR3 sequence is CASSLAGTVEAFF.

The rearrangement joins TRBV4-1 to TRBJ2-3. This CDR3 is 16 amino acids long. Germline CDR1 and CDR2: MGHRA and YSYEKL. The CDR3 sequence: CASSQEYEVATDTQYF.

J is TRBJ2-1 and V is TRBV13. CDR1 PRHDT and CDR2 FYEKMQ come from the germline V gene (reference sequence). The CDR3 is 12 amino acids. CDR3 sequence: CASSLLGSQQFF.

J is TRBJ2-5 and V is TRBV5-1; TCRdb picks TRBD2, but there is no DNA to check that call. Germline loops: CDR1 SGHRS, CDR2 YFSETQ. The CDR3 spans 17 residues. CDR3: CASSLVASGSSGETQYF.

The gene calls are TRBV29-1 and TRBJ2-7; TCRdb designates TRBD2, a call that cannot be tested without DNA. CDR3 length: 14 amino acids. Germline CDR1 and CDR2: SQVTM and ANQGSEA. CDR3 region: CSVELLAGVYEQYF.

The chain is built from TRBV7-9 and TRBJ2-7; TCRdb indicates TRBD1, and absent DNA this call remains unverified. CDR1 SEHNR and CDR2 FQNEAQ come from the germline V gene (reference sequence). The CDR3 runs to 16 residues. The CDR3: CASSLPAGHSRHEQYF.

This sequence joins TRBV13 and TRBJ1-2; TCRdb gives TRBD1 as the D gene, but with no DNA this cannot be confirmed. CDR3 size: 15 residues. Per germline, CDR1 PRHDT and CDR2 FYEKMQ (reference sequence). CDR3 loop: CASSLGRTDIYGYTF.